This T cell receptor beta chain was sequenced for a study of cytomegalovirus exposure and HLA in healthy donors. About the research overall: In a later analysis, it was reported that the approximately 110 validation repertoires had been produced on the same platform as the 600 to 850 repertoires belonging to the first cohort. Overall study results and limits: With high specificity and sensitivity, the classifier reportedly diagnosed cytomegalovirus status.

The junction had 4 bases not matched to a gene; V was cut back by 3 bases and J by 10 bases. Per the germline V gene, CDR1 is SGHRS and CDR2 is YFSETQ. The CDR3 is made up of 14 amino acids. Using immunoSEQ multiplex PCR, the repertoire was profiled, and TCRdb retains in-frame clones only, with some absent. The sample gives roughly 150,000 clones, 70% to 90% of which show up once; 2.5% to 3% is in the top ten. A note on this clone: Its antigen is unidentified.

Material for sequencing was PBMCs. The chain couples TRBV5-1 to TRBJ1-6, with 10 positions matching TRBD1. This clonotype was obtained from a man younger than 35 in good health and CMV-seronegative. In nucleotides, the CDR3 is TGCGCCAGCAGCTCCGGGACAGGGGACTCACCCCTCCACTTT. Translated, it gives CASSSGTGDSPLHF.